This record covers a single T cell receptor beta chain. Its antigen is still unknown. This sample was taken from a study of T cell responses to AZD1222 COVID-19 vaccine. Sequenced by immunoSEQ multiplex PCR; TCRdb stores in-frame clones only, minus some. The sample includes about 120,000 clones, approximately 92% of them seen just once. Trimming shortened V by 3 bases and J by 9 bases, and 19 bases separated the two germline ends. From germline, CDR1 is SGHRS and CDR2 YFSETQ. The CDR3 covers 15 residues. General study points: Repertoire sampling happened only post peak T cell response. Among AZD1222 vaccinees, only six were seropositive at baseline. Clonal diversity was possibly underestimated, and the donors were mostly white British, with more females.

The material sequenced was peripheral blood, taken on day 0 of AZD1222 vaccination. This TCR came from an adult in good health. This chain connects TRBV5-1 to TRBJ2-1, with D perhaps TRBD2 (6 bases). CDR3 sequence (DNA): TGCGCCAGCAGCTACAGCGTGGAGGGTGTCGGTGAGCAGTTCTTC. It yields the protein CASSYSVEGVGEQFF.